Listed here are 25 T cell receptor beta chains from one sample, sequenced in a study of blood T cell repertoires in COVID-19. Profiled with immunoSEQ multiplex PCR; TCRdb holds only in-frame clones, not every one. This sample yields fewer than 100,000 clones, of which more than 70% are seen a single time; around 22% belongs to the top ten. Specimen: peripheral blood. These receptors all stem from a man in his 70s with acute or convalescent COVID-19.

V usage is TRBV9 and J usage is TRBJ1-3, with D unclear. Trimming took off 1 base at V and 4 bases at J, with 9 bases between the two ends. The CDR3 spans 14 residues. Germline V gene data show CDR1 as SGDLS and CDR2 as YYNGEE. Here the CDR3 DNA reads TGTGCCAGCAGCGTACACCGAGAGGGAAACACCATATATTTT. Translated: CASSVHREGNTIYF.

The chain combines TRBV18 with TRBJ2-3; 9 nucleotides line up with TRBD2. This CDR3 region has 15 residues. Germline CDR1 KGHSH, CDR2 LQKENI. V shed 3 bases and J 8 bases; nucleotides not matched to a gene: 9. Here the CDR3 reads CASSPPREGSGTQYF. The CDR3 DNA follows: TGTGCCAGCTCACCTCCGCGGGAGGGTAGTGGTACGCAGTATTTT.

This clone was found once. The chain links TRBV30 to TRBJ1-2; D gene unclear. V gave up 1 base and J gave up 4 bases, with 7 bases separating them. The CDR3 is made up of 12 amino acids. Germline values: CDR1 GTSNPN, CDR2 SVGIG (reference sequence). The CDR3 protein is CAWSDRSYGYTF. The CDR3 nucleotides are TGTGCCTGGAGTGACCGGAGCTATGGCTACACCTTC.

This sequence joins TRBV7-6 and TRBJ2-1, with 7 positions matching TRBD2. This CDR3 has 19 residues. V dropped 4 bases and J dropped 9; count of bases not matched to a gene: 24. Germline V gives CDR1 SGHVS, CDR2 FNYEAQ. The CDR3 DNA follows: TGTGCCAGCAGCTCCATTTTATCCGGGACTACCTTCAGCAATCTTGAGCAGTTCTTC. Translated, it gives CASSSILSGTTFSNLEQFF.

The chain couples TRBV5-1 to TRBJ1-6, with a tentative D call TRBD1 (6 bases). The CDR3 contains 16 residues. In germline, CDR1 is SGHRS, CDR2 YFSETQ. V was cut by 0 bases and J by 10 bases, with 17 bases left in between. The CDR3 spells CASSLEARGVQSPLHF. CDR3 in DNA: TGCGCCAGCAGCTTGGAGGCCAGGGGTGTTCAGTCACCCCTCCACTTT.

The sample holds a few counts of this clone. The chain couples TRBV27 to TRBJ2-5; weak D call: TRBD2 (6 bases). Trimming pared 8 bases from V and 4 bases from J, leaving 20 bases between. Germline CDR1 reads MNHEY; CDR2 reads SMNVEV (reference sequence). The CDR3 has 15 residues. CDR3 in DNA: TGTGCCAGCTCCCGCGGGTGGAGGGTTGGAGAGACCCAGTACTTC. Amino acid sequence: CASSRGWRVGETQYF.

This chain links TRBV18 with TRBJ2-5, with D unclear. Trimming took off 8 bases at V and 4 bases at J, with 8 bases between the two ends. Germline assignment: CDR1 KGHSH and CDR2 LQKENI. The CDR3 has 11 residues. The CDR3 is CASTTRETQYF. The CDR3 nucleotides are TGTGCCAGCACCACCAGAGAGACCCAGTACTTC. Full variable domain (remainder filled in from reference TRBV18 and TRBJ2-5): NAGVMQNPRHLVRRRGQEARLRCSPMKGHSHVYWYRQLPEEGLKFMVYLQKENIIDESGMPKERFSAEFPKEGPSILRIQQVVRGDSAAYFCASTTRETQYFGPGTRLLVL.

This chain uses TRBV3-1 (or the pseudogene TRBV3-2) with TRBJ1-2, with 10 bases aligning to TRBD1. Germline V gene lookup returns CDR1 LGHDT and CDR2 YNNKEL (reference sequence). The V gene end was trimmed by 4 bases and the J gene end by 7 bases; junction bases not matched to a gene: 24. This CDR3 comprises 20 residues. Written as DNA, the CDR3 is TGTGCCAGCAGCCGGAAGACAGGGGGCGAAACTTTGATTTACTCGTTTGGCTACACCTTC. It specifies CASSRKTGGETLIYSFGYTF.

The chain has TRBV6-4 and TRBJ2-2, with TRBD2 as a possible D gene (5 bases). CDR3 size: 14 residues. Trimming shortened V by 4 bases and J by 6 bases, and 12 bases separated the two germline ends. Germline CDR1 and CDR2: MRHNA and SNTAGT. CDR3 residues: CASSVTTSAGELFF. The CDR3 DNA is TGTGCCAGCAGTGTGACTACATCCGCCGGGGAGCTGTTTTTT.

The V gene is TRBV7-3, the J gene TRBJ2-1, with 10 bases identical to TRBD2. CDR1 is SGHTA and CDR2 is FQGTGA in the germline V gene. The J segment lost 4 bases and the V segment lost 4 bases, leaving 4 bases of the junction unmatched. This CDR3 region has 15 residues. This CDR3 reads CASSSSGREYNEQFF. The CDR3 DNA reads TGTGCCAGCAGCTCGAGCGGGAGGGAATACAATGAGCAGTTCTTC.

This sequence joins TRBV13 and TRBJ2-7, with TRBD1 matching 9 bases. The CDR3 spans 16 residues. Germline V gene lookup returns CDR1 PRHDT and CDR2 FYEKMQ (reference sequence). J lost 6 bases, V lost 5 bases, and 14 bases had no gene match. CDR3 loop: CASSHTGTGSRREQYF. DNA for the CDR3: TGTGCCAGCAGCCATACCGGGACAGGGAGTAGGCGCGAGCAGTACTTC.

V is TRBV24-1 and J is TRBJ2-5, with TRBD1 identical over 8 bases. Trimming at V came to 4 bases and at J to 0 bases, leaving 12 bases not matched to a gene. This CDR3 contains 18 residues. Germline lookup yields CDR1 KGHDR and CDR2 SFDVKD. Written as DNA, the CDR3 is TGTGCCACCAGTGACCATAGAAGACAGGGGACCCACCAAGAGACCCAGTACTTC. It specifies CATSDHRRQGTHQETQYF.

The chain joins TRBV5-8 to TRBJ2-7; tentatively, D is TRBD2 (5 bases). The germline CDR1 and CDR2 sequences are SGHTS and YDEGEE. V lost 4 bases, J lost 6 bases, and 11 bases lay in between. The CDR3 length is 12 residues. The CDR3 region is CASSPGVPEQYF. CDR3 in DNA: TGTGCCAGCAGCCCCGGGGTACCCGAGCAGTACTTC.

V gene TRBV29-1 combines with J gene TRBJ1-3, with D possibly being TRBD1 (6 bases). V dropped 0 bases and J dropped 2 bases, with 8 bases sitting between them. Germline lookup yields CDR1 SQVTM and CDR2 ANQGSEA. The CDR3 sequence is 14 residues long. The CDR3 region has the DNA TGCAGCGTTGAAGACAGGGGTGCTGGAAACACCATATATTTT. Its translation is CSVEDRGAGNTIYF.

V gene TRBV4-2 combines with J gene TRBJ2-7, with 7 bases lining up with TRBD2. The CDR3 sequence is 15 residues long. Trimming took 8 bases from V and 1 from J; bases not matched to a gene: 11. Germline V gene lookup returns CDR1 LGHNA and CDR2 YNFKEQ. The CDR3 is CASRISLATSYEQYF. For the CDR3, the DNA is TGTGCCAGCCGAATATCACTAGCGACATCCTACGAGCAGTACTTC.

The count of this clone is one. The chain couples TRBV28 to TRBJ1-5; D is perhaps TRBD1 (6 bases). CDR1 MDHEN and CDR2 SYDVKM come from the germline V gene. V lost 6 bases to trimming and J lost 6 bases, with 15 bases between them. This CDR3 is built from 14 residues. The CDR3 protein is CASRPQGSSQPQHF. DNA for the CDR3: TGTGCCAGCAGGCCCCAGGGGAGTTCTCAGCCCCAGCATTTT.

This clone was seen a single time. This chain links TRBV3-1 (or the pseudogene TRBV3-2) with TRBJ2-2; TRBD2 agrees at 10 bases. Germline lookup yields CDR1 LGHDT and CDR2 YNNKEL (reference sequence). The CDR3 runs to 16 residues. The V and J ends lost 4 bases and 3 bases, in that order; junction bases with no gene match: 5. CDR3 amino acids: CASSRGLAVYTGELFF. The CDR3 coding sequence is TGTGCCAGCAGCCGTGGACTAGCGGTCTACACCGGGGAGCTGTTTTTT.

The rearrangement uses TRBV25-1 and TRBJ1-1; 8 bases line up with TRBD1. Germline CDR1 and CDR2: MGHDK and SYGVNS. V was pared by 5 bases and J by 1 base, with 6 bases of the junction left unmatched. The CDR3 is 15 residues long. The chain's CDR3 is CASSNRTGPNTEAFF. For the CDR3, the DNA is TGTGCCAGCAGTAACCGGACAGGGCCGAACACTGAAGCTTTCTTT. The entire variable domain, with the rest obtained from reference TRBV25-1 and TRBJ1-1, is as follows: EADIYQTPRYLVIGTGKKITLECSQTMGHDKMYWYQQDPGMELHLIHYSYGVNSTEKGDLSSESTVSRIRTEHFPLTLESARPSHTSQYLCASSNRTGPNTEAFFGQGTRLTVV.

The J gene is TRBJ1-4, the V gene TRBV27; perhaps TRBD1 as D (5 bases). There are 19 residues in the CDR3. The V end was cut by 5 bases, the J end by 3 bases, with 25 bases between. Germline CDR1 and CDR2: MNHEY and SMNVEV (reference sequence). As DNA, the CDR3 is TGTGCCAGCAGTGGCGCCGGGACTTACGGCATTTCGGCTAATGAAAAACTGTTTTTT. Protein product: CASSGAGTYGISANEKLFF.

The chain is built from TRBV7-2 and TRBJ2-2; 7 bases line up with TRBD2. CDR3 length: 15 amino acids. J lost 1 base, V lost 10 bases, and 9 bases had no gene match. Germline V gives CDR1 SGHTA, CDR2 FQGNSA. The CDR3 sequence is CATQPRGGNTGELFF. CDR3 DNA sequence: TGTGCCACCCAGCCACGCGGGGGGAACACCGGGGAGCTGTTTTTT.

V gene TRBV4-1 combines with J gene TRBJ1-5; unclear D gene. The V and J ends lost 1 base and 7 bases respectively, with 11 bases between them. Germline CDR1 reads MGHRA; CDR2 reads YSYEKL. This CDR3 is 14 amino acids long. The CDR3 sequence is CASSQARTDQPQHF. The CDR3 DNA sequence: TGCGCCAGCAGCCAAGCTAGGACTGACCAGCCCCAGCATTTT.

The rearrangement uses TRBV5-1 and TRBJ2-1; 10 bases agree with TRBD2. The germline gives CDR1 SGHRS, CDR2 YFSETQ. Trimming at V came to 2 bases and at J to 5 bases, leaving 4 bases not matched to a gene. The CDR3 spans 15 residues. The CDR3 DNA reads as TGCGCCAGCAGCTTCGGGACTAGCGACCACAATGAGCAGTTCTTC. Its translation is CASSFGTSDHNEQFF.

J is TRBJ1-5 and V is TRBV6-2 or TRBV6-3, with D possibly being TRBD1 (5 bases). CDR1 and CDR2 (germline): MNHEY, SVGEGT. The V end was cut by 0 bases, the J end by 4 bases, with 25 bases between. There are 20 residues in the CDR3. CDR3 sequence reads: CASSYSRSGSRQLVNQPQHF. Here the CDR3 DNA reads TGTGCCAGCAGTTACTCCCGCTCCGGGTCCCGACAGTTGGTGAATCAGCCCCAGCATTTT.

The V call is TRBV7-2, the J call TRBJ2-7, with TRBD2 matching 9 bases. Unmatched junction bases numbered 5, after V lost 0 bases and J lost 5 bases. The CDR3 has 15 amino acids. Germline loops: CDR1 SGHTA, CDR2 FQGNSA. The CDR3 spells CASSLAAGGPHEQYF. CDR3 coding DNA: TGTGCCAGCAGCTTAGCGGCGGGAGGGCCCCACGAGCAGTACTTC.

The J gene is TRBJ1-4, the V gene TRBV28; 7 bases are a match to TRBD1. This CDR3 spans 15 amino acids. The ends lost 8 bases at V and 0 bases at J; junction bases unmatched: 6. CDR1 MDHEN and CDR2 SYDVKM come from the germline V gene. CDR3 sequence reads: CASGGTATTNEKLFF. The CDR3, as DNA: TGTGCCAGCGGGGGGACAGCGACAACTAATGAAAAACTGTTTTTT. The variable domain in full, completed from reference TRBV28 and TRBJ1-4, reads DVKVTQSSRYLVKRTGEKVFLECVQDMDHENMFWYRQDPGLGLRLIYFSYDVKMKEKGDIPEGYSVSREKKERFSLILESASTNQTSMYLCASGGTATTNEKLFFGSGTQLSVL.